This T cell receptor beta chain was captured by sequencing in a study of identical twins. Findings and caveats of the study: In beta out-of-frame sequences, the excess sharing between twins was weaker.

TCRdb ran MiXCR on the 5' RACE reads and lists one entry per CDR3 protein. The sample carries approximately 490,000 distinct CDR3 sequences, approximately 20% recorded once. Germline CDR1 SGHRS, CDR2 YFSETQ. This CDR3 has 15 residues. V was clipped by 0 bases and J by 9 bases; unmatched bases: 3. Concerning this clonotype itself: Antigen specificity is unknown.

The data were also submitted as part of a second study, on yellow fever vaccine responses in identical twins.

The gene calls are TRBV5-1 and TRBJ1-6; 10 positions agree with TRBD1. This clonotype originated in a woman in her late teens or twenties in good health. Material for sequencing was CD4+ T cells sorted from blood. The CDR3: CASSLGTGGVSPLHF. In DNA form, the CDR3 reads TGCGCCAGCAGCTTGGGGACAGGGGGTGTTTCACCCCTCCACTTT.